These 25 T cell receptor beta chains originate from one sample sequenced in a study of tumor and adjacent non-tumor tissue in lung cancer. RNA was extracted from bulk tissue without any cell sorting. TCRbeta libraries were built with three rounds of nested PCR, modified from ARM-PCR. TCRdb re-derived calls from the multiplex PCR reads in MiXCR, one entry per CDR3 protein. The data hold 65,000 to 75,000 distinct CDR3 sequences, with approximately 73% observed a single time. Sequencing was carried out using lung tumor tissue. The receptors here all came from a man aged 55 to 70 with non-small cell lung cancer.

Points on this clonotype: One junction end disagrees with the germline gene, perhaps due to a read error. The rearrangement uses TRBV20-1 and TRBJ1-1; a weak D match, TRBD1 (5 bases). The CDR3 is 14 residues long. The V gene's germline CDR1 is DFQATT and CDR2 SNEGSKA (reference sequence). The CDR3 loop reads CSARFGHGSTEAFF. CDR3 coding DNA: TGTAGTGCTAGATTTGGACACGGATCCACTGAAGCTTTCTTT.

Of note for this clonotype: At one of its ends the junction is not consistent with the germline gene, which may arise from a read error. The CDR3 reads CTSRLGLGGYTGGLFF. The CDR3 DNA sequence: TGTACCAGCAGATTGGGACTAGGAGGATACACCGGGGGGCTGTTTTTT. The rearrangement uses TRBV6-1 and TRBJ2-2, with 8 bases matching TRBD2. The germline gives CDR1 MNHNS, CDR2 SASEGT. The CDR3 spans 16 residues.

As regards this clonotype: It is likely a read error, because the conserved phenylalanine at the end of the CDR3 is missing. The chain couples TRBV29-1 to TRBJ2-2; TRBD1 matches 8 bases. The V gene's germline CDR1 is SQVTM and CDR2 ANQGSEA. CDR3 size: 12 residues. This CDR3 is CSVPAGGGKLFI. CDR3 DNA: TGCAGCGTTCCCGCAGGGGGCGGGAAGCTGTTTATT.

V gene TRBV6-6 combines with J gene TRBJ2-1, with a tentative D call TRBD1 (6 bases). Trimming stripped 5 bases from V and 7 bases from J, with 24 bases between. The length of the CDR3 is 17 residues. The V gene's germline CDR1 is MNHNY and CDR2 SVGAGI (reference sequence). The CDR3 bases are TGTGCCAGCAGTACTCTCTCTGACAGGAGAAACCAGAATGAGCAGTTCTTC. It specifies CASSTLSDRRNQNEQFF.

Comments on this clonotype: One end of the junction varies from germline; a read error may be responsible. The genes are TRBV12-3 or TRBV12-4 and TRBJ2-2; tentatively, D is TRBD2 (5 bases). This CDR3 is 16 amino acids long. The CDR3 nucleotides read TGTGTCAGCGGTCTCTACCCGGCCACGAACACCGGGGAGCTGTTTTTT. It specifies CVSGLYPATNTGELFF.

Details on this clonotype: The junction differs from germline at one of its ends, possibly a read error. The chain combines TRBV5-1 with TRBJ2-7, with D tentatively TRBD1 or TRBD2 (5 bases each). This CDR3 has 16 residues. CDR1 is SGHRS, CDR2 YFSETQ, per germline. The CDR3 bases are TGCGCTAGCAGCCCCACCTCGGGGCCGCAATCCTACGAGCAGTACTTC. This sequence encodes CASSPTSGPQSYEQYF.

The chain uses TRBV11-1 and TRBJ2-1; 8 nucleotides line up with TRBD2. The CDR3 loop spans 15 amino acids. The V gene's germline CDR1 is SGHAT and CDR2 FQDESV (reference sequence). The junction had 13 bases not matched to a gene; V was cut back by 10 bases and J by 5 bases. The DNA of the CDR3 is TGTGCCAATAGCCTAGGACTAGCTAGTAACAATGAGCAGTTCTTC. As protein: CANSLGLASNNEQFF.

As concerns this clonotype: The conserved closing phenylalanine or tryptophan is absent in this CDR3, likely reflecting a read error. The CDR3 DNA sequence: TGCAGTGCTAGTGGGGACAGGGAAGGCTTTGAAGCTTTCTAT. Translated, it gives CSASGDREGFEAFY. The chain is built from TRBV20-1 and TRBJ1-1; 9 bases align to TRBD1. Per germline, CDR1 DFQATT and CDR2 SNEGSKA (reference sequence). The CDR3 extends over 14 amino acids. V shed 3 bases and J 7 bases; nucleotides not matched to a gene: 9.

This clonotype qualifies as medium-sized. The rearrangement joins TRBV20-1 to TRBJ2-7, with TRBD1 matching 7 bases. This CDR3 contains 16 residues. V dropped 6 bases and J dropped 0; count of bases not matched to a gene: 14. From germline, CDR1 is DFQATT and CDR2 SNEGSKA (reference sequence). The CDR3, as DNA: TGCAGTGCCCCCGCCCTCGGACAGGTGGGCTCCTACGAGCAGTACTTC. As protein: CSAPALGQVGSYEQYF.

The chain employs TRBV5-1 and TRBJ1-1; a possible D gene is TRBD1 (5 bases). The germline V gene has CDR1 SGHRS and CDR2 YFSETQ. The CDR3 consists of 15 residues. V lost 4 bases and J lost 1, with 14 bases in between. The CDR3 sequence is CASSLLHGGNTEAFF. In DNA, the CDR3 is TGCGCCAGCAGCCTACTGCATGGGGGGAACACTGAAGCTTTCTTT.

On this clonotype itself: The CDR3 carries no conserved terminal phenylalanine or tryptophan, so it likely arises from a read error. No DNA is shown, since the ends of the CDR3 on it are uncertain; the CDR3 is the one TCRdb lists. The chain couples TRBV6-5 to TRBJ2-7; TRBD1 is the table's D call and was not checked against the DNA. Inclusive of both ends, the CDR3 amounts to 14 amino acids. Germline V CDR1 and CDR2: MNHEY, SVGAGI. CDR3 amino acids: CASSRAAFSYEQYI.

The CDR3 DNA reads as TGTGCCACCCTACTAACGGGAGATTTCAGTGAGCAGTTCTTC. This gives the protein CATLLTGDFSEQFF. This sequence joins TRBV10-3 and TRBJ2-1; D perhaps matches TRBD2 (6 bases). V was clipped by 10 bases and J by 9 bases, with 22 bases between them. This CDR3 comprises 14 residues. From germline, CDR1 is ENHRY and CDR2 SYGVKD.

For this clonotype: This CDR3 is missing its conserved last phenylalanine or tryptophan, likely due to a read error. V gene TRBV29-1 combines with J gene TRBJ2-1; unclear D gene. This CDR3 region has 14 residues. Looked up from germline, CDR1 is SQVTM and CDR2 is ANQGSEA. CDR3 amino acids: CSVHLDRTYNEQFL. The CDR3 DNA is TGCAGTGTTCACCTGGATAGGACCTACAATGAGCAGTTCCTC.

Details on this clonotype: One end of the junction is discordant with germline, which a read error may explain. This rearrangement joins TRBV12-3 or TRBV12-4 to TRBJ2-2; a possible D gene is TRBD2 (6 bases). CDR3 length: 16 amino acids. As DNA, the CDR3 is TGTGCCAGCAGGCCTCTGGGGGGTACCAGCACCCGGGAGCTGTTTTTC. It specifies CASRPLGGTSTRELFF.

A word on this clonotype: The junction departs from germline at one end; a sequencing error may be responsible. V and J are TRBV20-1 and TRBJ1-4; D not certain. This CDR3 region has 13 residues. Per germline, CDR1 DFQATT and CDR2 SNEGSKA (reference sequence). The CDR3 DNA sequence: TGCAATGCTAGAGAGCTGGTCTGTGAGAAACTGTTTTTT. It encodes CNARELVCEKLFF.

As concerns this clonotype: At one boundary the junction diverges from the germline segment, which might be a read error. The V call is TRBV28, the J call TRBJ2-1, with D possibly TRBD2 on 6 matching bases. This CDR3 spans 19 amino acids. Germline V gene data show CDR1 as MDHEN and CDR2 as SYDVKM. The CDR3 bases are TGTGCCAGCGGTTTTGAAGGGACCGGATTCGCGGGAAGCTACAATGAGCTGTTCTTC. It is translated as CASGFEGTGFAGSYNELFF. Combining the CDR3 with reference TRBV28 and TRBJ2-1 gives the whole variable domain DVKVTQSSRYLVKRTGEKVFLECVQDMDHENMFWYRQDPGLGLRLIYFSYDVKMKEKGDIPEGYSVSREKKERFSLILESASTNQTSMYLCASGFEGTGFAGSYNELFFGPGTRLTVL.

A remark on this clonotype: Compared with germline, one end of the junction differs, possibly owing to a read error. CDR3 amino acids: CSTRRREYYERYF. The DNA for the CDR3 is TGCAGTACTAGGAGACGGGAGTACTACGAGCGGTACTTC. The rearrangement joins TRBV20-1 to TRBJ2-7; a weak D match, TRBD2 (6 bases). This CDR3 comprises 13 residues. Germline-derived CDR1 and CDR2 are DFQATT and SNEGSKA (reference sequence).

Concerning this clonotype itself: Since the CDR3 does not end with the conserved phenylalanine or tryptophan, this likely comes from a read error. The chain has TRBV6-5 and TRBJ1-5; TRBD1 agrees at 8 bases. Germline values: CDR1 MNHEY, CDR2 SVGAGI. This CDR3 region has 15 residues. J lost 2 bases, V lost 9 bases, and 9 bases had no gene match. The CDR3, as DNA: TGTGCCAGTAGTCACGGACAGGGTGGCAATCAGCCCCAGCATTTA. It codes for CASSHGQGGNQPQHL.

Comments on this clonotype: The CDR3 carries no conserved terminal phenylalanine or tryptophan, so it likely arises from a read error. CDR3 loop: CASSMNWASGFTDTQYL. The CDR3 DNA sequence: TGTGCCAGCAGCATGAACTGGGCTAGCGGATTCACAGATACGCAGTATCTT. The chain joins TRBV5-4 to TRBJ2-3, with 7 positions matching TRBD2. Trimming cost V 4 bases and J 2 bases; bases outside gene matches: 13. The CDR3 runs to 17 residues. The germline gives CDR1 SGHNT, CDR2 YYREEE (reference sequence).

In its sample, this clonotype was seen many times. The chain recombines TRBV12-3 or TRBV12-4 with TRBJ1-4, with TRBD1 matching 7 bases. The J segment lost 5 bases and the V segment lost 5 bases, leaving 5 bases of the junction unmatched. There are 14 residues in the CDR3. As DNA, the CDR3 is TGTGCCAGCAGTCCGGGACAGAGCAATGAAAAACTGTTTTTT. It specifies CASSPGQSNEKLFF.

Notes on this clonotype: The junction does not match germline at one end; this may be a read error. This chain connects TRBV20-1 to TRBJ1-5; D uncertain. The CDR3 runs to 16 residues. The germline V gene encodes CDR1 DFQATT and CDR2 SNEGSKA (reference sequence). CDR3 loop: CSARDYGESQLQPQHF. CDR3 DNA sequence: TGCAGTGCTAGAGATTATGGCGAATCTCAACTCCAGCCACAGCATTTT.

Remarks on this clonotype: Its ends do not fully match the called genes, so a read error is possible. J is TRBJ2-7 and V is TRBV6-5, with TRBD2 matching 7 bases. The CDR3 is 15 amino acids. CDR1 is MNHEY and CDR2 is SVGAGI in the germline V gene. The CDR3 DNA is TGTGCTAGCAGTTACTCGAGGCGGGAGACGGACGAACAGCACTTC. Protein product: CASSYSRRETDEQHF.

In regard to this clonotype: Germline and junction disagree at one end, which may indicate a read error. The V and J genes are TRBV28 and TRBJ1-5, with no clear D. This CDR3 has 13 residues. Germline CDR1 MDHEN, CDR2 SYDVKM. In DNA form, the CDR3 reads TGTGCCAGCAGCCAAGACTCCGGCCAGCCCCAACATTTT. Residues: CASSQDSGQPQHF.

On this clonotype itself: Mismatch with germline at one junction end may stem from a read error. The V gene is TRBV5-5, the J gene TRBJ2-7, with 8 nucleotides matching TRBD1. This CDR3 spans 16 amino acids. Germline V gene data show CDR1 as SGHKS and CDR2 as YYEKEE (reference sequence). CDR3: CASSSVQDRVRLEQYF. The CDR3 nucleotides read TGTGCCAGTAGCTCGGTCCAGGACAGGGTCCGCCTGGAGCAGTACTTC.

A word on this clonotype: Since no conserved phenylalanine or tryptophan closes the CDR3, a read error is the likely cause. No DNA is shown, since the ends of the CDR3 on it are uncertain; the CDR3 is the one TCRdb lists. The V call is TRBV20-1, the J call TRBJ2-6; the D call of TRBD1 is as the table states it, not checked on the DNA. From its first to its last residue, the CDR3 has 14 amino acids. The germline CDR1 and CDR2 sequences are DFQATT and SNEGSKA (reference sequence). This CDR3 reads CSGRRDRGANVLTY.